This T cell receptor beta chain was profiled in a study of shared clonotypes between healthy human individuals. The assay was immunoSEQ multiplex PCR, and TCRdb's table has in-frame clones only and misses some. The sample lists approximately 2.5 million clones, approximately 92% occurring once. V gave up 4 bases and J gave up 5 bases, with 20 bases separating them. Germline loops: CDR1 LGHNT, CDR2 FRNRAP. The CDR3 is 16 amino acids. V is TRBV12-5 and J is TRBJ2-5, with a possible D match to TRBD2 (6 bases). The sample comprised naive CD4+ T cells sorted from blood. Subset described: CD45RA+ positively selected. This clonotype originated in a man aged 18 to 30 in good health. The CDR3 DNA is TGTGCTAGTGGTTCCTCAGCCTCCCGGGGGTCTGAGACCCAGTACTTC. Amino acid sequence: CASGSSASRGSETQYF.